The 5 T cell receptor beta chains reported below all come from one sample, sequenced in a study of blood T cell repertoires in COVID-19. The assay was immunoSEQ multiplex PCR, and TCRdb's table has in-frame clones only and misses some. Of some 270,000 clones in the sample, 75% to 90% were seen once. Sequenced sample: peripheral blood. The receptors stem from a woman in her 70s with acute or convalescent COVID-19.

The chain employs TRBV6-5 and TRBJ1-1; D is possibly TRBD1 (5 bases). The germline CDR1 and CDR2 sequences are MNHEY and SVGAGI. The CDR3 covers 12 residues. Deletions cut 8 bases from V and 6 bases from J, with 13 bases between. This CDR3 reads CASPGTNAEAFF. The CDR3 nucleotides are TGTGCCAGCCCGGGGACTAACGCTGAAGCTTTCTTT.

Turning to this clone: Within the sample, other DNA sequences also encode this same CDR3. The chain joins TRBV2 to TRBJ1-1, with 7 bases matching TRBD1. V lost 6 bases to trimming and J lost 6 bases; unmatched junction nucleotides: 7. Per the germline V gene, CDR1 is SNHLY and CDR2 is FYNNEI. The CDR3 extends over 13 amino acids. The CDR3 reads CASSGDRVAEAFF. CDR3 coding DNA: TGTGCCAGCAGCGGCGACAGGGTGGCTGAAGCTTTCTTT. Full variable domain (rest looked up from reference TRBV2 and TRBJ1-1): EPEVTQTPSHQVTQMGQEVILRCVPISNHLYFYWYRQILGQKVEFLVSFYNNEISEKSEIFDDQFSVERPDGSNFTLKIRSTKLEDSAMYFCASSGDRVAEAFFGQGTRLTVV.

The chain recombines TRBV5-6 with TRBJ1-5; tentative D call: TRBD1 (5 bases). V lost 1 base and J 6 bases, leaving 14 bases between the germline ends. The CDR3 is 15 amino acids. Germline values: CDR1 SGHDT, CDR2 YYEEEE. Here the CDR3 DNA reads TGTGCCAGCAGCTTGTTCACGGGGGTTCGTCAGCCCCAGCATTTT. Protein product: CASSLFTGVRQPQHF.

This clone was seen a few times. This chain connects TRBV4-2 to TRBJ1-5; 8 nucleotides match TRBD1. In germline, CDR1 is LGHNA, CDR2 YNFKEQ. Trimming removed 4 bases from V and 0 bases from J; junction bases left unmatched: 5. The CDR3 runs to 16 residues. CDR3 coding DNA: TGTGCCAGCAGCCCCGGGGACAGGATTAGCAATCAGCCCCAGCATTTT. It is translated as CASSPGDRISNQPQHF.

V is TRBV3-1 (or the pseudogene TRBV3-2) and J is TRBJ1-1; D may be TRBD1 (5 bases). Trimming removed 1 base from V and 4 bases from J, with 10 bases in between. Germline assignment: CDR1 LGHDT and CDR2 YNNKEL (reference sequence). The CDR3 is 14 residues long. The CDR3 sequence is CASSQGVGGTEAFF. As DNA, the CDR3 is TGTGCCAGCAGCCAAGGGGTCGGGGGCACTGAAGCTTTCTTT.